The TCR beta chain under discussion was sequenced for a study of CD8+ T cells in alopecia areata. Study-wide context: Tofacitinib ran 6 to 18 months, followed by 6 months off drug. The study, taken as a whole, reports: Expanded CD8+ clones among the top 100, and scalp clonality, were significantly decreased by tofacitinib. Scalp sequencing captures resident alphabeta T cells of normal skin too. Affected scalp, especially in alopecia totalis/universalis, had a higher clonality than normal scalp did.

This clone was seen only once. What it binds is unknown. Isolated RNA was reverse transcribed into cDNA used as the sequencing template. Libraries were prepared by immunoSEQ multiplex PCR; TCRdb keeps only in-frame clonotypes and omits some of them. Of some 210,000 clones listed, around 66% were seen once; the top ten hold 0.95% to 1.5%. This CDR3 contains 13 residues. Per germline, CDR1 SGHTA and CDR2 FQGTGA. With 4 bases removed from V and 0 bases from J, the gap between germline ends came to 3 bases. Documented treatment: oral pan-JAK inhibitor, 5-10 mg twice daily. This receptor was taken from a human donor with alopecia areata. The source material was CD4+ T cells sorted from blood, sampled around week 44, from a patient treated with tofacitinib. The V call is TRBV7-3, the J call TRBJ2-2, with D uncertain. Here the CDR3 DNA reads TGTGCCAGCAGCTATTCGAACACCGGGGAGCTGTTTTTT. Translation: CASSYSNTGELFF.